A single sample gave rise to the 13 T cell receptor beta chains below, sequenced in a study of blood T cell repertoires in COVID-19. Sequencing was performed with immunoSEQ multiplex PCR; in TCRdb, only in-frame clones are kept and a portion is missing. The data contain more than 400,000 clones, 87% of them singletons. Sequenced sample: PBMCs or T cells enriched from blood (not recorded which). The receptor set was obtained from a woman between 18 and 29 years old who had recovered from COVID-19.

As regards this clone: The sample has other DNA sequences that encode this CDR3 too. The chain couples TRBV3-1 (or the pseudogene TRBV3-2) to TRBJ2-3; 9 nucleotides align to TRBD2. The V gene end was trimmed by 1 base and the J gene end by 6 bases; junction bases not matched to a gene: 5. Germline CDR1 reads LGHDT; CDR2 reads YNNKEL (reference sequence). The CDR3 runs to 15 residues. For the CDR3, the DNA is TGTGCCAGCAGCCAAGGCGGGGGGGCCCCCGATACGCAGTATTTT. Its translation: CASSQGGGAPDTQYF.

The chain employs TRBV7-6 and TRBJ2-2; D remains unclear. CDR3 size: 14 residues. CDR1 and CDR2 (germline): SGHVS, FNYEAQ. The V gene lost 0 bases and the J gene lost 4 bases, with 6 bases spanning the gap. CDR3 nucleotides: TGTGCCAGCAGCTTAGCAGAGAGCACCGGGGAGCTGTTTTTT. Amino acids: CASSLAESTGELFF.

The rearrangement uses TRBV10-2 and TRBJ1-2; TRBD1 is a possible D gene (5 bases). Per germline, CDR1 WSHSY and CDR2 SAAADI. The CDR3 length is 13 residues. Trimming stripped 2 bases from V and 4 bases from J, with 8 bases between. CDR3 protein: CASSEKGPYGYTF. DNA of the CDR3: TGCGCCAGCAGTGAGAAGGGGCCCTATGGCTACACCTTC.

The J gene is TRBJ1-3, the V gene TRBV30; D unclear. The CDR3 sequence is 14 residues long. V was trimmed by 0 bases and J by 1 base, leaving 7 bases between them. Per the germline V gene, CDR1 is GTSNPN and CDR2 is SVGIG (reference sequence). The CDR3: CAWSVRGSGNTIYF. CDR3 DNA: TGTGCCTGGAGTGTACGAGGGTCTGGAAACACCATATATTTT.

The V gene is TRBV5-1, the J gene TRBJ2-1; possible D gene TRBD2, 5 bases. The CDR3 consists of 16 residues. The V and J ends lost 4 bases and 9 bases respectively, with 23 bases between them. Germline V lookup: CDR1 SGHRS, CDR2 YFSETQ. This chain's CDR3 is CASSPGEDPGDREQFF. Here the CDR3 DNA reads TGCGCCAGCAGCCCTGGAGAGGACCCCGGGGATCGTGAGCAGTTCTTC. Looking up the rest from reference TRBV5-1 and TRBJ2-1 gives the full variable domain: KAGVTQTPRYLIKTRGQQVTLSCSPISGHRSVSWYQQTPGQGLQFLFEYFSETQRNKGNFPGRFSGRQFSNSRSEMNVSTLELGDSALYLCASSPGEDPGDREQFFGPGTRLTVL.

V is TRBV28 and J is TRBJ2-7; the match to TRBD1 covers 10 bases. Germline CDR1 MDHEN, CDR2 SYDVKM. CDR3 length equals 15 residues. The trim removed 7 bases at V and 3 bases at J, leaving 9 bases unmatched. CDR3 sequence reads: CASNFAGTGDYEQYF. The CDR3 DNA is TGTGCCAGCAACTTTGCCGGGACAGGGGACTACGAGCAGTACTTC.

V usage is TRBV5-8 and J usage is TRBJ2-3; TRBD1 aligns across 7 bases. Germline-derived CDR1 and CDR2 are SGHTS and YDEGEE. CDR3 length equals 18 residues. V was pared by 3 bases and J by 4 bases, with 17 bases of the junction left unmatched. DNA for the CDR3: TGTGCCAGCAGCTCCCGGGGCAGGGGGAGCCTTCCCGCAGATACGCAGTATTTT. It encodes CASSSRGRGSLPADTQYF.

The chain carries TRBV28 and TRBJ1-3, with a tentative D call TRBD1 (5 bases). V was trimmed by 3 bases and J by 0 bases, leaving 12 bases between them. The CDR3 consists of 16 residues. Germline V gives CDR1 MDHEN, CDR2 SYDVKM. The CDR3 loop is CASSLGGTNSGNTIYF. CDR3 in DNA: TGTGCCAGCAGTTTGGGGGGGACCAACTCTGGAAACACCATATATTTT.

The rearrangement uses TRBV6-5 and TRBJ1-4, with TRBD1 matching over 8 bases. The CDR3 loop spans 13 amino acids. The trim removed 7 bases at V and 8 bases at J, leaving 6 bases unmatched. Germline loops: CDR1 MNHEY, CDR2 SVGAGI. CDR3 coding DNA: TGTGCCAGCACTAGACAGGGGCTGGAAAAACTGTTTTTT. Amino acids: CASTRQGLEKLFF.

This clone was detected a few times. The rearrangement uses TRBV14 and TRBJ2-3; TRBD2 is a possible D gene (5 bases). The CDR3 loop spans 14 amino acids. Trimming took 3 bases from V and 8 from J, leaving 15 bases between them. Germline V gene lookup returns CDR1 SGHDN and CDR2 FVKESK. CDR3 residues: CASSQRPTAGTQYF. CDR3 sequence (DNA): TGTGCCAGCAGCCAGCGACCCACCGCGGGTACGCAGTATTTT.

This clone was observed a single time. This CDR3 is CASSEQGAIGQPQHF. The DNA of the CDR3 is TGTGCCAGTAGTGAGCAGGGGGCGATCGGTCAGCCCCAGCATTTT. The rearrangement links TRBV19 to TRBJ1-5; 8 positions agree with TRBD1. Looked up from germline, CDR1 is LNHDA and CDR2 is SQIVND (reference sequence). The V segment lost 5 bases and the J segment 6 bases; nucleotides outside the gene matches: 9. The CDR3 has 15 residues.

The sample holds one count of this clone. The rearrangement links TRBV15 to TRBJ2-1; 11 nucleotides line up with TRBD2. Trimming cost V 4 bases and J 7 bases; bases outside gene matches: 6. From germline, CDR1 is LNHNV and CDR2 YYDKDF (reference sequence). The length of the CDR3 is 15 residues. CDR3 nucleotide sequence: TGTGCCACCAGCACAGGGACTAGCGGATGGAATGAGCAGTTCTTC. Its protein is CATSTGTSGWNEQFF.

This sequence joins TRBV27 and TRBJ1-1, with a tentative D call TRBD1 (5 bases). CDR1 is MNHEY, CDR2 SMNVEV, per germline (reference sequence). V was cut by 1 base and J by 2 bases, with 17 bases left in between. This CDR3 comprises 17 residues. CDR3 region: CASSLLPLQGSNTEAFF. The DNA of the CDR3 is TGTGCCAGCAGTTTATTGCCCCTGCAGGGAAGTAACACTGAAGCTTTCTTT.